This T cell receptor beta chain is drawn from a study of cytomegalovirus exposure and HLA in healthy donors. V was pared by 3 bases and J by 1 base, with 11 bases of the junction left unmatched. CDR1 KGHSH and CDR2 LQKENI come from the germline V gene. This CDR3 comprises 18 residues. Measured with immunoSEQ multiplex PCR; TCRdb has only the in-frame clones, and not every one. This sample carries more than 110,000 clones, about 86% of them seen once, and the ten largest clones take almost 8%. The chain links TRBV18 to TRBJ2-1; TRBD2 aligns across 8 bases. The TCR originated in a woman between 18 and 30 years old in good health and CMV-seropositive. The sequenced sample consisted of PBMCs. This CDR3 is CASSPPSGGGRSYNEQFF. The CDR3 nucleotides are TGTGCCAGCTCACCGCCCTCGGGGGGGGGTCGTTCCTACAATGAGCAGTTCTTC.